This entry lists 10 T cell receptor beta chains sequenced from one sample in a study of T cell responses to AZD1222 COVID-19 vaccine. This table comes from immunoSEQ multiplex PCR, and its TCRdb copy is limited to in-frame clones, with some not included. Of 95,000 to 150,000 clones listed, about 85% were seen once; the top ten hold less than 8%. Sequenced material: peripheral blood, taken on day 0 of AZD1222 vaccination. Every receptor here comes from an adult in good health.

V usage is TRBV19 and J usage is TRBJ2-6, with D possibly matching TRBD1 (6 bases). The CDR3 is 14 amino acids. Trimming pared 3 bases from V and 7 bases from J, leaving 10 bases between. The germline gives CDR1 LNHDA, CDR2 SQIVND (reference sequence). This CDR3 reads CASSIRDTANVLTF. CDR3 bases: TGTGCCAGTAGTATTCGGGACACCGCCAACGTCCTGACTTTC.

A word on this clone: Additional DNA sequences in this sample encode the identical CDR3. The rearrangement links TRBV6-5 to TRBJ2-2; TRBD2 aligns across 8 bases. Germline V gene data show CDR1 as MNHEY and CDR2 as SVGAGI. The CDR3 has 13 residues. V was pared by 7 bases and J by 5 bases, with 3 bases of the junction left unmatched. The CDR3 reads CASTRGETGELFF. The CDR3 bases are TGTGCCAGCACGCGGGGGGAAACCGGGGAGCTGTTTTTT.

This chain connects TRBV5-4 to TRBJ1-3; no reliable D call. The CDR3 runs to 15 residues. Germline V CDR1 and CDR2: SGHNT, YYREEE (reference sequence). Between the trimmed V and J ends, which lost 0 bases and 2 bases, there was a span of 9 bases. CDR3 loop: CASSLDTGAGNTIYF. The CDR3 DNA sequence: TGTGCCAGCAGCTTGGATACGGGAGCTGGAAACACCATATATTTT.

This clone has only one observation. This sequence joins TRBV6-5 and TRBJ1-1, with 10 bases aligning to TRBD1. Germline CDR1 is MNHEY and CDR2 is SVGAGI. The V segment lost 6 bases and the J segment 3 bases; nucleotides outside the gene matches: 4. The CDR3 has 14 residues. CDR3 bases: TGTGCCAGCAGGGGACAGGGGCTGTACACTGAAGCTTTCTTT. Translating gives CASRGQGLYTEAFF.

This chain links TRBV28 with TRBJ1-5; no definite D call. Germline V lookup: CDR1 MDHEN, CDR2 SYDVKM. V lost 10 bases and J 7 bases, leaving 17 bases between the germline ends. This CDR3 is built from 13 residues. This CDR3 reads CATARERRQPQHF. Here the CDR3 DNA reads TGTGCCACCGCACGGGAACGGAGGCAGCCCCAGCATTTT.

V gene TRBV6-5 combines with J gene TRBJ1-2, with D perhaps matching TRBD1 (5 bases). Between the trimmed V and J ends, which lost 7 bases and 2 bases, there was a span of 14 bases. This CDR3 comprises 14 residues. Germline assignment: CDR1 MNHEY and CDR2 SVGAGI. CDR3 in amino acids: CASTEGPRNYGYTF. In nucleotides, the CDR3 is TGTGCCAGCACCGAGGGGCCCCGAAACTATGGCTACACCTTC.

The chain carries TRBV24-1 and TRBJ2-3, with 8 bases fitting TRBD1. The CDR3 contains 21 residues. Looked up from germline, CDR1 is KGHDR and CDR2 is SFDVKD. Trimming cost V 1 base and J 1 base; bases outside gene matches: 18. CDR3 in amino acids: CATSDFMPGRGHRKGTDTQYF. The DNA of the CDR3 is TGTGCCACCAGTGATTTTATGCCCGGCAGGGGGCATAGAAAGGGCACAGATACGCAGTATTTT.

The chain recombines TRBV6-1 with TRBJ1-1, with D uncertain. This CDR3 region has 10 residues. Trimming pared 2 bases from V and 8 bases from J, leaving 3 bases between. Germline V CDR1 and CDR2: MNHNS, SASEGT. The CDR3 region is CASSESEAFF. The CDR3 DNA is TGTGCCAGCAGTGAATCAGAAGCTTTCTTT.

There are a few counts of this clone. This sequence joins TRBV6-5 and TRBJ1-2, with TRBD1 as a possible D gene (6 bases). V lost 6 bases and J 8 bases, leaving 13 bases between the germline ends. Germline loops: CDR1 MNHEY, CDR2 SVGAGI. This CDR3 has 12 residues. CDR3 in DNA: TGTGCCAGCAGACCGGACAGAGGGGGCTACACCTTC. Translation gives CASRPDRGGYTF.

The chain employs TRBV6-6 and TRBJ2-7, with 12 bases lining up with TRBD2. J lost 2 bases, V lost 5 bases, and 1 base had no gene match. The germline gives CDR1 MNHNY, CDR2 SVGAGI (reference sequence). The CDR3 consists of 14 residues. Written as DNA, the CDR3 is TGTGCCAGCAGTCTAGCGGGGGGGACCTACGAGCAGTACTTC. This translates into CASSLAGGTYEQYF.